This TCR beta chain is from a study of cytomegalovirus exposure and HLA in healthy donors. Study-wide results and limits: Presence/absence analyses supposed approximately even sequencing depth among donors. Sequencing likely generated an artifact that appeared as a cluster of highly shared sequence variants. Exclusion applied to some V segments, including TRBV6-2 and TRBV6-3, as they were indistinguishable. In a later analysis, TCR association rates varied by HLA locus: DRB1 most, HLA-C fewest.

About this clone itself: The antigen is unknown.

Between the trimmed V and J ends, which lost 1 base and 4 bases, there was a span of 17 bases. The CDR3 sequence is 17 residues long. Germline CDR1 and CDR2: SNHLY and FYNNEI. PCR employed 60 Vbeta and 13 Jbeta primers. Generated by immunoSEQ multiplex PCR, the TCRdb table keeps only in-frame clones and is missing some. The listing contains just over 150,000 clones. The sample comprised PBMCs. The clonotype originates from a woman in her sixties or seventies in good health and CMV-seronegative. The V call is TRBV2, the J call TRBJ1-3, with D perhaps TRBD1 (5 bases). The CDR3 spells CASSEVWDSFVGNTIYF. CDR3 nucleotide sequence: TGTGCCAGCAGTGAAGTTTGGGACTCTTTCGTGGGAAACACCATATATTTT.